The 31 T cell receptor beta chains below come from one sample, sequenced in a study of tumor-infiltrating lymphocytes in primary liver carcinoma (dated by TCRdb to about 2017). Sequencing relied on an Illumina HiSeq 2500. Using a constant-region primer and ProtoScript II reverse transcriptase, TCRbeta-specific cDNA was reverse-transcribed from about 540 ng total RNA. Construction of the TCRbeta libraries relied on three nested rounds of multiplex PCR, following a slightly modified ARM-PCR procedure. Each of the first two PCR rounds ran for around 10 cycles using multiplex TRBV1-TRBV30 forward primers together with a Cbeta reverse primer. Starting from the raw public reads, TCRdb applied fastp trimming at Q25, assembled clones with MiXCR and retained in-frame beta chains. Rows with one shared CDR3 protein collapse into an entry with the most common genes and DNA. The sample includes about 320,000 distinct CDR3 sequences, with 60% to 80% observed a single time. The top ten hold 9% of the sample.

Blood RNA was extracted from unsorted whole blood with TRIzol reagent; germline DNA came from the DNeasy Blood & Tissue kit. The sample comprised peripheral blood. Receptor source: a man aged 35-49 years with primary liver carcinoma and hepatitis B virus infection.

As for this clonotype: A junction end diverges from the germline sequence, so it may reflect a read error. CDR3: CANSLEAGYLNTEAFF. CDR3 DNA sequence: TGTGCCAACAGCTTAGAGGCAGGGTACTTGAACACTGAAGCTTTCTTT. This chain connects TRBV7-9 to TRBJ1-1, with a weak D call TRBD1 (5 bases). CDR1 and CDR2 from the germline V gene are SEHNR and FQNEAQ (reference sequence). The CDR3 runs 16 residues.

This clonotype was recorded once. The junction and the germline gene differ at one end; a read error may be behind it. The V gene is TRBV10-3, the J gene TRBJ2-1; D is unclear. The germline CDR1 and CDR2 sequences are ENHRY and SYGVKD. This CDR3 comprises 15 residues. CDR3 nucleotide sequence: TGTGCCATCAGTGAGGAACAGCCATGGAGCACTGAGCAATTCTTC. It specifies CAISEEQPWSTEQFF.

A note on this clonotype: One junction end does not reproduce the germline sequence, and a read error may be involved. The V gene is TRBV4-3, the J gene TRBJ1-1; the D is unclear. The CDR3 has 15 amino acids. Germline lookup yields CDR1 LGHNA and CDR2 YSLEER. This CDR3 reads CASSQRWEQNIEAFF. The CDR3 DNA follows: TGCGCCAGCAGCCAAAGATGGGAGCAGAACATTGAAGCTTTCTTT.

The rearrangement joins TRBV6-2 or TRBV6-3 to TRBJ2-1; unclear D gene. The V gene's germline CDR1 is MNHEY and CDR2 SVGEGT. Trimming removed 10 bases at V and 9 bases at J, with 13 bases between. This CDR3 is 11 amino acids long. CDR3 sequence reads: CATGEHGEQFF. CDR3 in DNA: TGTGCCACAGGAGAACATGGTGAGCAGTTCTTC.

Worth noting for this clonotype: A much larger clone is a single base away; this may be a read error. The rearrangement uses TRBV29-1 and TRBJ2-1; D may be TRBD2 (5 bases). This CDR3 is 13 amino acids long. In germline, CDR1 is SQVTM, CDR2 ANQGSEA. Trimming removed 3 bases from V and 7 bases from J, with 13 bases in between. The CDR3 here is CSVDTMGANEQFF. CDR3 in DNA: TGCAGCGTTGATACTATGGGAGCAAATGAGCAGTTCTTC.

As for this clonotype: Possible read error: a much larger clone is one base away. The chain uses TRBV6-2 or TRBV6-3 and TRBJ2-1; the D gene could be TRBD1 or TRBD2 (5 bases each). The CDR3 runs to 15 residues. Per germline, CDR1 MNHEY and CDR2 SVGEGT. For the CDR3, the DNA is TGTGTCAGCACCAAGCGGACGGGGCTCTACAATGAGCAGTTCTTC. This gives the protein CVSTKRTGLYNEQFF.

This chain uses TRBV11-2 with TRBJ1-1, with D unclear. Trimming stripped 5 bases from V and 14 bases from J, with 21 bases between. The CDR3 covers 13 residues. Looked up from germline, CDR1 is SGHAT and CDR2 is FQNNGV. The CDR3 bases are TGTGCCAGCAGCCTAAGGGCCAATTTAGTAGCCTTCTTT. Translating it yields CASSLRANLVAFF.

A note on this clonotype: A much larger clone differs by one base, so this may be a read error. The chain is built from TRBV6-2 or TRBV6-3 and TRBJ2-1; 12 nucleotides align to TRBD2. V was clipped by 5 bases and J by 8 bases; unmatched bases: 16. The CDR3 is made up of 18 amino acids. From germline, CDR1 is MNHEY and CDR2 SVGEGT. This CDR3 is CASSPRTSGTGVMDEQFF. CDR3 bases: TGTGCCAGCAGTCCCCGGACTAGCGGGACGGGAGTAATGGATGAGCAGTTCTTC.

A word on this clonotype: The conserved phenylalanine or tryptophan is not found at the CDR3 terminus, so this likely reflects a read error. The rearrangement uses TRBV5-5 and TRBJ2-7, with 8 bases aligning to TRBD1. This CDR3 contains 15 residues. CDR1 is SGHKS, CDR2 YYEKEE, per germline (reference sequence). This CDR3 is CAISLSGQGRHEQYL. The DNA of the CDR3 is TGTGCCATCAGCTTGTCAGGACAGGGTCGGCACGAGCAGTACTTA.

Only one count was recorded for this clonotype. No conserved phenylalanine or tryptophan ends this CDR3, so it is likely a read error. The limits of the CDR3 on the DNA are not certain, so only TCRdb's listed CDR3 is given. The V call is TRBV6-1, the J call TRBJ1-5; the table's D gene call, TRBD1, was not cross checked with the DNA. The germline CDR1 and CDR2 sequences are MNHNS and SASEGT. 13 amino acids form the CDR3, both terminal residues included. The CDR3 protein is CASSLGEGQPKHL.

A few counts support this clonotype. This could be a read error, since a much larger clone is one nucleotide away. V usage is TRBV4-3 and J usage is TRBJ2-3; no reliable D call. The CDR3 sequence is 14 residues long. Germline V gives CDR1 LGHNA, CDR2 YSLEER. Trimming left V 0 bases short and J 0 bases short, with 4 bases between. CDR3 DNA sequence: TGCGCCAGCAGCCAAGATCACAGCACAGATACGCAGTATTTT. Its protein product is CASSQDHSTDTQYF.

About this clonotype itself: No conserved phenylalanine or tryptophan ends this CDR3, so it is likely a read error. The rearrangement links TRBV6-1 to TRBJ2-7; 9 nucleotides agree with TRBD2. Trimming cost V 8 bases and J 0 bases; bases outside gene matches: 14. The CDR3 has 17 amino acids. Germline V gene data show CDR1 as MNHNS and CDR2 as SASEGT. In nucleotides, the CDR3 is TGTGCCAGCGGGGGGGAACTAGCGGGTATCTTCTCCTACGAGCAGTACATC. Its protein product is CASGGELAGIFSYEQYI.

The chain combines TRBV6-2 or TRBV6-3 with TRBJ2-1; 7 nucleotides agree with TRBD2. This CDR3 has 12 residues. With V trimmed by 11 bases and J by 6 bases, 7 bases remained unmatched. Per the germline V gene, CDR1 is MNHEY and CDR2 is SVGEGT. For the CDR3, the DNA is TGTGCCCAGTTATCGGGGGGCAATGAGCAGTTCTTC. Translation: CAQLSGGNEQFF.

This clonotype occurred a few times. The V call is TRBV7-8, the J call TRBJ2-1; D is unresolved. CDR1 SGHVS and CDR2 FQNEAQ come from the germline V gene. Trimming pared 5 bases from V and 5 bases from J, leaving 13 bases between. The CDR3 consists of 14 residues. In DNA, the CDR3 is TGTGCCAGCAGCCCTCCTGCGTTAAACAATGAGCAGTTCTTC. Its translation is CASSPPALNNEQFF.

This clonotype was detected ten times or more. This CDR3 is CASSSSASSGRTGELFF. CDR3 DNA: TGTGCCAGCAGTTCAAGTGCTAGTAGCGGGCGCACCGGGGAGCTGTTTTTT. The chain couples TRBV12-3 or TRBV12-4 to TRBJ2-2, with 7 bases identical to TRBD2. Trimming at V came to 4 bases and at J to 4 bases, leaving 12 bases not matched to a gene. The CDR3 sequence is 17 residues long.

This clonotype was picked up many times. The V call is TRBV4-3, the J call TRBJ2-1; 7 positions agree with TRBD2. The CDR3 is made up of 16 amino acids. The germline gives CDR1 LGHNA, CDR2 YSLEER. After removal of 0 bases from V and 4 bases from J, the junction contained 6 bases not matched to a gene. CDR3: CASSQDELAVYNEQFF. The CDR3 nucleotides are TGCGCCAGCAGCCAAGATGAGCTAGCGGTTTACAATGAGCAGTTCTTC.

This clonotype came up a few times. CDR3 nucleotides: TGTGCCAGCAGCTCAGGGTTCTCCACAGATACGCAGTATTTT. The encoded protein is CASSSGFSTDTQYF. The chain joins TRBV5-4 to TRBJ2-3; TRBD1 is a possible D gene (5 bases). The length of the CDR3 is 14 residues. In germline, CDR1 is SGHNT, CDR2 YYREEE (reference sequence). V was clipped by 3 bases and J by 2 bases, with 10 bases between them.

Ten or more counts support this clonotype. The chain recombines TRBV11-2 with TRBJ2-7; D is perhaps TRBD1 or TRBD2 (6 bases each). The CDR3 length is 13 residues. Germline CDR1 reads SGHAT; CDR2 reads FQNNGV. Trimming removed 0 bases at V and 5 bases at J, with 8 bases between. The CDR3 coding sequence is TGTGCCAGCAGCTTAGAGAGGGGGGACGAGCAGTACTTC. This encodes CASSLERGDEQYF.

This chain links TRBV28 with TRBJ2-7; TRBD2 matches at 13 bases. Trimming at V came to 6 bases and at J to 1 base, leaving 6 bases not matched to a gene. From germline, CDR1 is MDHEN and CDR2 SYDVKM. This CDR3 comprises 16 residues. Written as DNA, the CDR3 is TGTGCCAGCAGCTCGACTAGCGGGAGGCCGTCCTACGAGCAGTACTTC. Its translation: CASSSTSGRPSYEQYF. Supplemented by reference TRBV28 and TRBJ2-7, the full variable domain reads DVKVTQSSRYLVKRTGEKVFLECVQDMDHENMFWYRQDPGLGLRLIYFSYDVKMKEKGDIPEGYSVSREKKERFSLILESASTNQTSMYLCASSSTSGRPSYEQYFGPGTRLTVT.

This clonotype was seen only once. Possible read error: a much larger clone is one base away. The V and J genes are TRBV5-5 and TRBJ2-3; TRBD2 matches 7 bases. V was clipped by 4 bases and J by 2 bases; unmatched bases: 7. This CDR3 region has 15 residues. The V gene's germline CDR1 is SGHKS and CDR2 YYEKEE (reference sequence). The CDR3 loop reads CASSPGLSDTDTQYF. CDR3 DNA: TGTGCCAGCAGCCCGGGACTATCGGACACAGATACGCAGTATTTT.

Note on this clonotype: It may be a read error: a sequence one base away is much more abundant. This chain joins TRBV7-8 and TRBJ1-2, with 7 bases aligning to TRBD1. The CDR3 length is 16 residues. Germline assignment: CDR1 SGHVS and CDR2 FQNEAQ. The V segment lost 5 bases and the J segment 8 bases; nucleotides outside the gene matches: 17. The CDR3 reads CASSPRVGTAVDGYTF. The DNA for the CDR3 is TGTGCCAGCAGCCCCCGTGTGGGGACAGCGGTCGACGGCTACACCTTC.

Of note for this clonotype: This may be a read error: a much more frequent sequence differs by one nucleotide. The chain has TRBV6-2 or TRBV6-3 and TRBJ2-5, with D possibly being TRBD2 (5 bases). The CDR3 totals 15 residues. Per the germline V gene, CDR1 is MNHEY and CDR2 is SVGEGT. The CDR3 here is CARSYSGKLQETQYF. The CDR3, as DNA: TGTGCCAGGAGTTACTCCGGGAAACTCCAAGAGACCCAGTACTTC.

The count of this clonotype is one. The junction departs from the called germline gene at one end, perhaps through a read error. The V call is TRBV11-2, the J call TRBJ2-3; D might be TRBD1 (5 bases). Germline lookup yields CDR1 SGHAT and CDR2 FQNNGV. CDR3 length equals 13 residues. The CDR3 protein is CANSFSGPDTQYF. CDR3 nucleotides: TGTGCCAACAGCTTCTCAGGGCCAGATACGCAGTATTTC.

Concerning this clonotype itself: With a much larger clone just one base away, this may be a read error. The V call is TRBV29-1, the J call TRBJ1-2, with 12 bases matching TRBD1. CDR3 size: 14 residues. Germline V lookup: CDR1 SQVTM, CDR2 ANQGSEA. The CDR3: CSVDLPGQGAGYIF. In nucleotides, the CDR3 is TGCAGCGTTGATCTCCCGGGACAGGGGGCTGGCTACATCTTC.

This clonotype was seen a single time. A much bigger clone sits one base away, suggesting this may be a read error. The chain joins TRBV5-5 to TRBJ2-5; D might be TRBD2 (6 bases). V was trimmed by 1 base and J by 4 bases, leaving 17 bases between them. Germline V CDR1 and CDR2: SGHKS, YYEKEE (reference sequence). The CDR3 sequence is 16 residues long. The CDR3 protein is CASSLSGVASRETQYF. In DNA form, the CDR3 reads TGTGCCAGCAGCTTGTCGGGAGTGGCCTCCCGAGAGACCCAGTACTTC. Using reference TRBV5-5 and TRBJ2-5 for the parts outside the CDR3, the full variable domain is DAGVTQSPTHLIKTRGQQVTLRCSPISGHKSVSWYQQVLGQGPQFIFQYYEKEERGRGNFPDRFSARQFPNYSSELNVNALLLGDSALYLCASSLSGVASRETQYFGPGTRLLVL.

This clonotype was counted a few times. This sequence may be a read error, since a much larger clone differs from it by one base. This chain connects TRBV12-3 or TRBV12-4 to TRBJ1-1; possibly TRBD1 for D (5 bases). The CDR3 totals 13 residues. V shed 10 bases and J shed 6 bases, with 18 bases lying between them. CDR3 DNA sequence: TGTGCCAACAGGACCCTTGGGGCGCCTGAAGCTTTCTTT. Translation gives CANRTLGAPEAFF.

As regards this clonotype: This clone may be a read error of a much larger clone one base away. This chain connects TRBV28 to TRBJ1-5, with D possibly being TRBD1 (6 bases). In germline, CDR1 is MDHEN, CDR2 SYDVKM. This CDR3 contains 13 residues. CDR3 region: CDSSSPDSQPQHF. CDR3 nucleotide sequence: TGTGACAGCAGTTCGCCGGACAGCCAGCCCCAGCATTTT.

Comments on this clonotype: A much larger clone sits a single nucleotide away, making a read error possible. The chain links TRBV5-4 to TRBJ2-2; D perhaps matches TRBD2 (5 bases). Looked up from germline, CDR1 is SGHNT and CDR2 is YYREEE (reference sequence). The length of the CDR3 is 17 residues. The V gene lost 4 bases and the J gene lost 6 bases, with 22 bases spanning the gap. As DNA, the CDR3 is TGTGCCAGCAGCGATAGAGGAGTGGGAGAGTTCGCCGGGGAGCTGTTTTTT. This sequence encodes CASSDRGVGEFAGELFF.

Points on this clonotype: At one of its ends the junction is not consistent with the germline gene, which may arise from a read error. The genes are TRBV24-1 and TRBJ2-4, with D maybe TRBD1 (5 bases). The CDR3 totals 13 residues. The germline V gene encodes CDR1 KGHDR and CDR2 SFDVKD. CDR3: CAASDSRVNIQYF. In DNA form, the CDR3 reads TGTGCCGCCAGTGACTCCAGGGTAAACATTCAGTACTTC.

In regard to this clonotype: The junction shows a germline mismatch at one end, possibly a read error. The chain recombines TRBV5-4 with TRBJ2-5, with D maybe TRBD1 (6 bases). Germline lookup yields CDR1 SGHNT and CDR2 YYREEE (reference sequence). This CDR3 region has 15 residues. The CDR3 DNA sequence: TGTGCCAGCAGCTACTCTACAGGGTACCAAGAGACACAGTACTTC. It yields the protein CASSYSTGYQETQYF.

This chain's CDR3 is CVNSETGAETQYF. CDR3 DNA: TGTGTCAACAGCGAAACAGGGGCGGAGACCCAGTACTTC. The J gene is TRBJ2-5, the V gene TRBV11-2; 7 bases match TRBD1. Germline CDR1 SGHAT, CDR2 FQNNGV. The CDR3 has 13 residues.